This T cell receptor (beta chain) derives from a study of beta chain features in type 1 diabetes. Only one heparinised blood draw was taken per donor, and its volume averaged about 120 mL. Since all of the isolated RNA was reverse transcribed, expressed TCRB transcripts were what got sequenced. The data were produced by immunoSEQ multiplex PCR, yet TCRdb's version contains in-frame clones alone and is incomplete. The data hold about 930,000 clones, with 15% to 20% observed a single time. This clone has more than one count but fewer than ten. No antigen is known for it. The CDR3 runs 15 residues. Germline assignment: CDR1 SGHRS and CDR2 YFSETQ. V lost 3 bases and J lost 6; bases outside the gene matches: 9. Study-wide findings and caveats: The study found moderately but significantly shorter TCRB CDR3s in all four CD4+ subsets of Type 1 diabetes patients. Within the patient group, naive, central memory and Treg TCRB repertoires appeared more similar to each other than within healthy donors.

The rearrangement links TRBV5-1 to TRBJ1-1; 9 nucleotides align to TRBD1. Sequenced input: naive CD4+ T cells from blood. The TCR comes from a woman aged 18 to 35 in good health. As DNA, the CDR3 is TGCGCCAGCAGCTCACCGGGACAGGGATACGCTGAAGCTTTCTTT. Amino acid sequence: CASSSPGQGYAEAFF.